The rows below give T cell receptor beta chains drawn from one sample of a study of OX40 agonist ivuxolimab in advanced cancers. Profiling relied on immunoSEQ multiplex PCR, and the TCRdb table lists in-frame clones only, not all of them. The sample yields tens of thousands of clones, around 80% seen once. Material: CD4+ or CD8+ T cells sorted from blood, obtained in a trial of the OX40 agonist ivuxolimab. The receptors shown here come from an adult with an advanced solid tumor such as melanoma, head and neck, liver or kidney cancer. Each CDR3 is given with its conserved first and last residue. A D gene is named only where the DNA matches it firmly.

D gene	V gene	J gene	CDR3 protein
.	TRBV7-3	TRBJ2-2	CASSSPGFANTGELFF
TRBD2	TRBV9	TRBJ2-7	CASSVASGSYEQYF
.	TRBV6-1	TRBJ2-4	CASRISGAKNIQYF
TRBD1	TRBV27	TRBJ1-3	CASSPGTGLNTIYF
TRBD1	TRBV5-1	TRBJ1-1	CASSSGQGHTEAFF
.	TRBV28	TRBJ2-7	CASSLLMELGSAREQYF
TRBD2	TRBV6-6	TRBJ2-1	CASSLSGSSYNEQFF
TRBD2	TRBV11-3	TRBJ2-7	CASSLDGRPLRGDYEQYF
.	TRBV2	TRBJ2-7	CASSEGLYEQYF
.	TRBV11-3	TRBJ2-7	CASSLMDLGEQYF
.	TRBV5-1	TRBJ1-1	CASSFSSMNTEAFF
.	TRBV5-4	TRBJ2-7	CASSPEAHRQSYEQYF
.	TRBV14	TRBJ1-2	CASSQDLGLYGYTF
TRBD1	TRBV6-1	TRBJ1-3	CASSGTGGGNTIYF
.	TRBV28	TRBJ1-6	CASSFYNSPLHF
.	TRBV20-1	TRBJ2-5	CSARRSETQYF
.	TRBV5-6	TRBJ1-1	CASSQQGLGVTEAFF
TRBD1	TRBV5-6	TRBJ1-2	CASSLEGGGRARGYTF
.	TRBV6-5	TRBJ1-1	CASSYRVARMNTEAFF
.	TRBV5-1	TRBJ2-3	CASSLGDPSTDTQYF
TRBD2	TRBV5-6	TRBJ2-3	CASSIPGLAYSTDTQYF
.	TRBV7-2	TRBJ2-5	CASSFGPARTQYF
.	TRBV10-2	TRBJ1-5	CASSEIRQNQPQHF
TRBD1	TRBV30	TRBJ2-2	CAWQTGITGELFF
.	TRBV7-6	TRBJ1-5	CASSLAQGGNQPQHF
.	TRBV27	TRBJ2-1	CASSARVSYNEQFF
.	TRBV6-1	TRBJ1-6	CASSGAGQIYNSPLHF
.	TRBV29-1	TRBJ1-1	CSVLRGSEAFF
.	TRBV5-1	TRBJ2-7	CASGFPGPGGYEQYF
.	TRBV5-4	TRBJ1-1	CASFKGPGNTEAFF
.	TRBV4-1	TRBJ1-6	CASSQELGVGSPLHF
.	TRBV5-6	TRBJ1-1	CASSYDPGRTNTEAFF
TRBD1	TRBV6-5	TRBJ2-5	CASRLGQGARETQYF
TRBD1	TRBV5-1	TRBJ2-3	CASSTDRATDTQYF
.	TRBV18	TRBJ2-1	CASSPPWSYDNEQFF
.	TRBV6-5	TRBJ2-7	CASNTRGTRALEQYF
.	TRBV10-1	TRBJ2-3	CASSQDSTDTQYF
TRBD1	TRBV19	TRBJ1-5	CASSKGTGNHQPQHF
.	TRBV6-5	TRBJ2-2	CASSRGRTITGELFF
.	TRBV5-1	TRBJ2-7	CASSPDGFYEQYF
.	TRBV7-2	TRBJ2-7	CASSLTGWDNYEQYF
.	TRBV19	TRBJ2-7	CASSMAAGAPGEQYF
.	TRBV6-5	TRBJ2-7	CASRDLRSSYEQYF
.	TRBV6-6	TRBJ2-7	CASSYSVGSEQYF
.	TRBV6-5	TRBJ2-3	CASSWMGTDTQYF
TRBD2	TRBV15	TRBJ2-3	CATSRIRGVTDTQYF
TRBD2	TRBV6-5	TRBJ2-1	CASSYSGLGVNEQFF
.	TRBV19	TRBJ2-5	CASSNRQETQYF
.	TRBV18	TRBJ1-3	CASSLQGSSGNTIYF
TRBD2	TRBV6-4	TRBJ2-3	CASSELAGRIPTQYF
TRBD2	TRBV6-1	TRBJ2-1	CAGQTSGRAGEQFF
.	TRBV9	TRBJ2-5	CASSVDGVYQETQYF
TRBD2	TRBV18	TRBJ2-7	CASSRGLAGDQEQYF
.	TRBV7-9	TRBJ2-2	CASSSRDLIGELFF
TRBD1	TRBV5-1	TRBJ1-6	CASGTENSPLHF
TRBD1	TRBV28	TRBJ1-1	CASSPEGQGNTEAFF